This TCR beta chain was captured by sequencing in a study of T cells in Graves' hyperthyroidism and ophthalmopathy. This clonotype was counted ten times or more. The source of the PBMCs was about 10 ml of fresh peripheral blood. The germline V gene has CDR1 SGHDT and CDR2 YYEEEE. This CDR3 spans 19 amino acids. The V and J ends lost 0 bases and 3 bases, in that order; junction bases with no gene match: 15. RNA transcripts yielded amplified TCR beta CDR3 regions. First-round RT-PCR targeting the TCR CDR3 was performed with the HTBI primer set. TCRdb called the multiplex PCR reads again in MiXCR, with one record for every CDR3 protein. The sample lists around 450,000 distinct CDR3 sequences; 12% to 15% were seen once.

The material sequenced was blood. This chain uses TRBV5-6 with TRBJ2-3; 8 bases line up with TRBD2. The source is a woman aged 18-29 years with Graves' hyperthyroidism. The CDR3 DNA is TGTGCCAGCAGCTTGGGAGGCGGTAGCGGGATAAGGCAAACAGATACGCAGTATTTT. It translates to CASSLGGGSGIRQTDTQYF. Full variable domain (rest looked up from reference TRBV5-6 and TRBJ2-3): DAGVTQSPTHLIKTRGQQVTLRCSPKSGHDTVSWYQQALGQGPQFIFQYYEEEERQRGNFPDRFSGHQFPNYSSELNVNALLLGDSALYLCASSLGGGSGIRQTDTQYFGPGTRLTVL.